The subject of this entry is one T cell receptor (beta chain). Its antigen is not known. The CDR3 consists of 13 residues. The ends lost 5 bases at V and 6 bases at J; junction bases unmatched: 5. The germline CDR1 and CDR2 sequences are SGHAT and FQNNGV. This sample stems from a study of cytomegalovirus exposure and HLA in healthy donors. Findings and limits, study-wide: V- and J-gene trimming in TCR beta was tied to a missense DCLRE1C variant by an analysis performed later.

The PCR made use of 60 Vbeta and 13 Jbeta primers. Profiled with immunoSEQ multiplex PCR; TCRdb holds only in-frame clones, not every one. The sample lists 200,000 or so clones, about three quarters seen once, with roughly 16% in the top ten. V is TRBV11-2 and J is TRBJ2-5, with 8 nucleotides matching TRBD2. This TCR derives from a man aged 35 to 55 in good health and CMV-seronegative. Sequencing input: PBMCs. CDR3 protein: CASSPGGAKTQYF. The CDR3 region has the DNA TGTGCCAGCAGCCCCGGGGGGGCGAAGACCCAGTACTTC. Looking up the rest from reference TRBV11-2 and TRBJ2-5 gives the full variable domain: EAGVAQSPRYKIIEKRQSVAFWCNPISGHATLYWYQQILGQGPKLLIQFQNNGVVDDSQLPKDRFSAERLKGVDSTLKIQPAKLEDSAVYLCASSPGGAKTQYFGPGTRLLVL.